The rows below give T cell receptor beta chains drawn from one sample of a study of blood T cells in healthy people across ages. TCRdb re-derived calls from the 5' RACE reads in MiXCR, one entry per CDR3 protein. In the table there are about 680,000 distinct CDR3 sequences, roughly 49% of which are singletons. The source material was blood. Receptors originate from a woman aged 55 to 70 in good health. The CDR3 runs from the conserved cysteine through the conserved F or W. D genes are given only for firm matches. Some rows have no size entry. The others give once, few or many, or a class for an expanded clone.

j_gene | len | abundance | v_gene | d_gene | CDR3aa | CDR3nt
TRBJ2-2 | 12 | . | TRBV20-1 | . | CSAEKRRGELFF | TGCAGTGCTGAGAAACGCCGGGGGGAGCTGTTTTTT
TRBJ2-7 | 15 | . | TRBV28 | . | CASSPQIPRFYEQYF | TGTGCCAGCAGTCCCCAGATCCCAAGATTCTACGAGCAGTACTTC
TRBJ2-4 | 16 | . | TRBV4-2 | TRBD1 | CASSQDHGQGENIQYF | TGTGCCAGCAGCCAAGATCACGGACAGGGGGAAAACATTCAGTACTTC
TRBJ2-7 | 15 | . | TRBV7-2 | TRBD2 | CASSWLSGSSYEQYF | TGTGCCAGCAGCTGGCTGAGCGGGAGTTCCTACGAGCAGTACTTC
TRBJ2-5 | 15 | . | TRBV14 | TRBD2 | CASSQETTSGETQYF | TGTGCCAGCAGCCAAGAAACAACTAGCGGAGAGACCCAGTACTTC
TRBJ2-1 | 16 | . | TRBV5-1 | . | CASSLATLGGYNEQFF | TGCGCCAGCAGCTTGGCGACTCTAGGGGGGTACAATGAGCAGTTCTTC
TRBJ2-7 | 19 | . | TRBV27 | TRBD2 | CASSLVGLAGGLPTYEQYF | TGTGCCAGCAGTTTGGTGGGGCTAGCGGGAGGGCTACCTACCTACGAGCAGTACTTC
TRBJ2-7 | 12 | . | TRBV28 | . | CASSLSQNEQYF | TGTGCCAGCAGTTTAAGTCAGAACGAGCAGTACTTC
TRBJ2-7 | 14 | few | TRBV20-1 | . | CSAHRGGDFYEQYF | TGCAGTGCGCATAGGGGCGGGGACTTCTACGAGCAGTACTTC
TRBJ1-4 | 11 | many | TRBV12-3/TRBV12-4 | . | CASSYGGGLFF | TGTGCCAGCAGTTATGGAGGGGGACTGTTTTTT
TRBJ2-7 | 17 | once | TRBV7-2 | . | CASSFNLGRVSSYEQYF | TGTGCCAGCAGCTTTAACCTGGGCCGGGTGAGCTCCTACGAGCAGTACTTC
TRBJ1-2 | 12 | few | TRBV20-1 | . | CSAIPTDYGYTF | TGCAGTGCCATCCCCACGGACTATGGCTACACCTTC
TRBJ2-7 | 15 | few | TRBV28 | . | CASWKGGGLTYEQYF | TGTGCCAGCTGGAAGGGGGGGGGCCTCACCTACGAGCAGTACTTC
TRBJ2-5 | 14 | few | TRBV12-1 | . | CASSPWTSAETQYF | TGTGCCAGCAGCCCATGGACTAGTGCTGAGACCCAGTACTTC
TRBJ2-3 | 15 | . | TRBV15 | TRBD1 | CATSRDRERADTQYF | TGTGCCACCAGCCGGGACAGGGAAAGGGCAGATACGCAGTATTTT
TRBJ2-7 | 17 | . | TRBV12-3/TRBV12-4 | . | CASSVDTGAGFYNEQYF | TGTGCCAGCAGTGTAGATACTGGGGCGGGATTCTACAATGAGCAGTACTTC
TRBJ2-1 | 21 | . | TRBV7-3 | TRBD2 | CASSLKPRVLGTSGTHNEQFF | TGTGCCAGCAGCTTAAAGCCCCGAGTCCTCGGGACTAGCGGGACCCACAATGAGCAGTTCTTC
TRBJ2-1 | 16 | . | TRBV18 | . | CASSPRSQRYYNEQFF | TGTGCCAGCTCACCACGGTCGCAGAGGTACTACAATGAGCAGTTCTTC
TRBJ2-5 | 12 | few | TRBV20-1 | . | CSAPQGQETQYF | TGCAGTGCCCCCCAGGGTCAAGAGACCCAGTACTTC
TRBJ1-6 | 16 | . | TRBV3-1 | TRBD1 | CAGSPSTGGGNSPLHF | TGTGCCGGCAGCCCCTCGACAGGGGGCGGGAATTCACCCCTCCACTTT
TRBJ2-1 | 17 | . | TRBV15 | TRBD2 | CATSRGTSGSSQETQFF | TGTGCCACCAGCAGGGGGACTAGCGGGAGTTCCCAAGAGACCCAGTTCTTC
TRBJ2-7 | 15 | few | TRBV2 | TRBD2 | CASSDSTGTSYEQYF | TGTGCCAGCAGTGATTCAACCGGGACTAGCTACGAGCAGTACTTC
TRBJ2-1 | 16 | . | TRBV20-1 | TRBD2 | CSASQGGRVSYNEQFF | TGCAGTGCTAGCCAGGGCGGGAGGGTTTCCTACAATGAGCAGTTCTTC
TRBJ2-7 | 14 | . | TRBV29-1 | . | CSVSEGIGSYEQYF | TGCAGCGTTTCTGAGGGGATCGGGTCCTACGAGCAGTACTTC
TRBJ1-2 | 12 | . | TRBV30 | . | CAWSGGRHGYTF | TGTGCCTGGAGTGGAGGAAGGCATGGCTACACCTTC
TRBJ2-7 | 13 | . | TRBV29-1 | . | CSVDEGGSYEQYF | TGCAGCGTTGATGAGGGGGGGTCCTACGAGCAGTACTTC
TRBJ2-5 | 15 | . | TRBV7-2 | . | CASSLADLLQETQYF | TGTGCCAGCAGCTTAGCCGACTTGCTCCAAGAGACCCAGTACTTC
TRBJ2-5 | 15 | . | TRBV7-9 | TRBD2 | CASSLILAGQETQYF | TGTGCCAGCAGCTTAATTCTAGCGGGACAAGAGACCCAGTACTTC
TRBJ1-2 | 13 | . | TRBV7-2 | . | CAWLEGGGWGYTF | TGTGCCTGGCTAGAGGGGGGTGGTTGGGGCTACACCTTC
TRBJ2-1 | 15 | . | TRBV3-1 | TRBD1 | CASSHPGQEYNEQFF | TGTGCCAGCAGCCATCCGGGACAGGAGTACAATGAGCAGTTCTTC
TRBJ2-5 | 14 | few | TRBV20-1 | . | CSAREPRGSWTQYF | TGCAGTGCTAGAGAGCCACGGGGCAGTTGGACCCAGTACTTC
TRBJ2-3 | 17 | once | TRBV27 | . | CASSFVGPARGTDTQYF | TGTGCCAGCAGTTTTGTGGGACCAGCGAGGGGCACAGATACGCAGTATTTT